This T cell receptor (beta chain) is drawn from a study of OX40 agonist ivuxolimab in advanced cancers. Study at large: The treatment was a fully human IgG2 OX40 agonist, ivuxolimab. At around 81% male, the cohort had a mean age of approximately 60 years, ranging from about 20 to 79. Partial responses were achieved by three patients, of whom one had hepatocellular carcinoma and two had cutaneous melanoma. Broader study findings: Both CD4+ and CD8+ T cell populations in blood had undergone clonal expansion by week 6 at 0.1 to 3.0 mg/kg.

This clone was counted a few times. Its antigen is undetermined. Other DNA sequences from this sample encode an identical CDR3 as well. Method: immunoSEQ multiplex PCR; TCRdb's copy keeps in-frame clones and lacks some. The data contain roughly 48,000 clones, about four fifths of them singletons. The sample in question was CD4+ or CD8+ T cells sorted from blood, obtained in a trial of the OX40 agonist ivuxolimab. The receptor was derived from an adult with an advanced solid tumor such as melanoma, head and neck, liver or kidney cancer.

The DNA for the CDR3 is TGTGCCAGTAGCCGCGGCACTGAAGCTTTCTTT. Translation gives CASSRGTEAFF. The rearrangement joins TRBV19 to TRBJ1-1; no definite D call. This CDR3 is built from 11 residues. V shed 6 bases and J shed 4 bases, with 6 bases lying between them. Germline lookup yields CDR1 LNHDA and CDR2 SQIVND (reference sequence). Full variable domain (missing parts from reference TRBV19 and TRBJ1-1): DGGITQSPKYLFRKEGQNVTLSCEQNLNHDAMYWYRQDPGQGLRLIYYSQIVNDFQKGDIAEGYSVSREKKESFPLTVTSAQKNPTAFYLCASSRGTEAFFGQGTRLTVV.